Shown below are 27 T cell receptor beta chains from a single sample sequenced in a study of T cell responses to AZD1222 COVID-19 vaccine. Sequencing used immunoSEQ multiplex PCR; TCRdb keeps in-frame clones, though not all of them. The sample has around 100,000 clones, around nine tenths seen once. The starting material was peripheral blood, obtained on day 0 of AZD1222 vaccination. The receptors here all came from an adult in good health.

The chain uses TRBV19 and TRBJ2-1; no clear D gene. Germline CDR1 is LNHDA and CDR2 is SQIVND (reference sequence). This CDR3 has 15 amino acids. Trimming shortened V by 1 base and J by 2 bases, and 9 bases separated the two germline ends. CDR3 protein: CASSIGGNPYNEQFF. In DNA form, the CDR3 reads TGTGCCAGTAGTATAGGGGGTAATCCCTACAATGAGCAGTTCTTC.

V is TRBV18 and J is TRBJ1-5; D is ambiguous. Germline V gene lookup returns CDR1 KGHSH and CDR2 LQKENI. Trimming shortened V by 0 bases and J by 5 bases, and 8 bases separated the two germline ends. This CDR3 region has 14 residues. The CDR3 bases are TGTGCCAGCTCACCACCAGGTCCAGATCAGCCCCAGCATTTT. This gives the protein CASSPPGPDQPQHF.

This chain links TRBV30 with TRBJ2-1; the D is unclear. Germline lookup yields CDR1 GTSNPN and CDR2 SVGIG (reference sequence). There are 12 residues in the CDR3. V was shortened by 2 bases and J by 8 bases, with 10 bases between the two germline ends. CDR3 loop: CAWSRSDHEQFF. The DNA for the CDR3 is TGTGCCTGGAGTAGGTCAGACCATGAGCAGTTCTTC.

The J gene is TRBJ1-2, the V gene TRBV7-9; tentatively, D is TRBD1 (6 bases). The CDR3 has 14 residues. The V end was cut by 5 bases, the J end by 4 bases, with 14 bases between. CDR1 and CDR2 from the germline V gene are SEHNR and FQNEAQ (reference sequence). The CDR3 bases are TGTGCCAGCAGCCAGGGGACTCCCCTCTATGGCTACACCTTC. This encodes CASSQGTPLYGYTF.

The chain carries TRBV28 and TRBJ1-1, with D possibly TRBD1 on 6 matching bases. Per the germline V gene, CDR1 is MDHEN and CDR2 is SYDVKM. CDR3 length: 18 residues. Trimming took off 4 bases at V and 2 bases at J, with 23 bases between the two ends. CDR3 coding DNA: TGTGCCAGCAGTTGGGGGTATGGCAGGGGCGCAAGAAACACTGAAGCTTTCTTT. Translating it yields CASSWGYGRGARNTEAFF.

The V gene is TRBV7-9, the J gene TRBJ2-6; 8 positions agree with TRBD1. CDR1 SEHNR and CDR2 FQNEAQ come from the germline V gene (reference sequence). The CDR3 has 18 residues. Trimming cost V 5 bases and J 4 bases; bases outside gene matches: 13. The CDR3 bases are TGTGCCAGCAGCCTTACGACAGGGGAACGTCGAGGGGCCAACGTCCTGACTTTC. Translated: CASSLTTGERRGANVLTF.

Here the CDR3 reads CASNPRIDSNSPLHF. CDR3 DNA sequence: TGTGCCAGCAATCCCCGAATTGACAGCAATTCACCCCTCCACTTT. V is TRBV6-6 and J is TRBJ1-6, with D maybe TRBD1 (5 bases). The CDR3 extends over 15 amino acids. Germline V gives CDR1 MNHNY, CDR2 SVGAGI (reference sequence). Trimming left V 7 bases short and J 7 bases short, with 17 bases between.

V and J are TRBV19 and TRBJ1-2; D unclear. V lost 0 bases and J 0 bases, leaving 5 bases between the germline ends. Germline lookup yields CDR1 LNHDA and CDR2 SQIVND (reference sequence). This CDR3 has 14 residues. This chain's CDR3 is CASSIDRSNYGYTF. DNA for the CDR3: TGTGCCAGTAGTATAGATCGCTCTAACTATGGCTACACCTTC.

The rearrangement uses TRBV29-1 and TRBJ1-1; a possible D gene is TRBD1 (5 bases). CDR1 and CDR2 from the germline V gene are SQVTM and ANQGSEA. V dropped 4 bases and J dropped 5 bases, with 8 bases sitting between them. The CDR3 covers 11 residues. CDR3: CSVVPGTEAFF. The CDR3 coding sequence is TGCAGCGTTGTCCCAGGGACTGAAGCTTTCTTT. The variable domain in full, with the rest retrieved from reference TRBV29-1 and TRBJ1-1, is SAVISQKPSRDICQRGTSLTIQCQVDSQVTMMFWYRQQPGQSLTLIATANQGSEATYESGFVIDKFPISRPNLTFSTLTVSNMSPEDSSIYLCSVVPGTEAFFGQGTRLTVV.

This clone came up once. The rearrangement joins TRBV25-1 to TRBJ2-7; 9 bases match TRBD2. The CDR3 has 17 residues. Germline assignment: CDR1 MGHDK and CDR2 SYGVNS. V lost 3 bases to trimming and J lost 6 bases; unmatched junction nucleotides: 15. CDR3 DNA: TGTGCCAGCAGTGAGCCCCCCCGGGTAGCGGGAGAGGGCGAGCAGTACTTC. Its protein product is CASSEPPRVAGEGEQYF.

The rearrangement joins TRBV6-5 to TRBJ1-2; 9 bases fit TRBD1. Germline V CDR1 and CDR2: MNHEY, SVGAGI. J gave up 6 bases and V 1 base, and 6 bases lay outside the gene matches. CDR3 length equals 15 residues. The CDR3 DNA is TGTGCCAGCAGTTACTACCCTAGGACAGGGGATGGCTACACCTTC. It translates to CASSYYPRTGDGYTF.

The chain uses TRBV27 and TRBJ2-6; 7 bases line up with TRBD1. Germline V gene sequence: CDR1 MNHEY, CDR2 SMNVEV (reference sequence). Trimming removed 5 bases from V and 2 bases from J; junction bases left unmatched: 9. The length of the CDR3 is 17 residues. The CDR3 here is CASSQTADRAGANVLTF. The DNA for the CDR3 is TGTGCCAGCAGTCAAACCGCCGACAGGGCTGGGGCCAACGTCCTGACTTTC.

The chain is built from TRBV9 and TRBJ2-7; 9 bases fit TRBD2. CDR1 and CDR2 from the germline V gene are SGDLS and YYNGEE. The CDR3 contains 15 residues. Trimming took 0 bases from V and 3 from J; bases not matched to a gene: 4. CDR3 coding DNA: TGTGCCAGCAGCGTAGGGAGCGGGGGGTTCTACGAGCAGTACTTC. It encodes CASSVGSGGFYEQYF.

This sequence joins TRBV6-5 and TRBJ1-3, with D maybe TRBD1 (6 bases). Germline-derived CDR1 and CDR2 are MNHEY and SVGAGI. Deletions cut 6 bases from V and 7 bases from J, with 16 bases between. The CDR3 length is 14 residues. The CDR3 DNA reads as TGTGCCAGCAGCCCCACAGGGATGGAGAACACCATATATTTT. Translated, it gives CASSPTGMENTIYF.

The J gene is TRBJ1-1, the V gene TRBV9; unclear D gene. In germline, CDR1 is SGDLS, CDR2 YYNGEE. Trimming left V 4 bases short and J 1 base short, with 11 bases between. CDR3 size: 14 residues. DNA for the CDR3: TGTGCCAGCAGCCCTAGCGTGGGGAACACTGAAGCTTTCTTT. Translated, it gives CASSPSVGNTEAFF. Variable domain in full (rest from reference TRBV9 and TRBJ1-1): DSGVTQTPKHLITATGQRVTLRCSPRSGDLSVYWYQQSLDQGLQFLIQYYNGEERAKGNILERFSAQQFPDLHSELNLSSLELGDSALYFCASSPSVGNTEAFFGQGTRLTVV.

This clone is a singleton in its sample. This chain connects TRBV12-3 or TRBV12-4 to TRBJ2-2; D remains ambiguous. The CDR3 length is 13 residues. The ends were cut back, 4 bases at V and 4 bases at J, with 7 bases in the middle. Written as DNA, the CDR3 is TGTGCCAGCAGTTCTCTGTTCACCGGGGAGCTGTTTTTT. Protein sequence: CASSSLFTGELFF.

The chain uses TRBV9 and TRBJ1-1, with D perhaps matching TRBD1 (6 bases). The germline CDR1 and CDR2 sequences are SGDLS and YYNGEE. The CDR3 runs to 19 residues. Trimming cost V 4 bases and J 1 base, with 26 bases left between them. Here the CDR3 reads CASSPRGSTGPLGNTEAFF. The CDR3 DNA sequence: TGTGCCAGCAGCCCTAGGGGTTCGACAGGACCCTTAGGGAACACTGAAGCTTTCTTT.

The chain combines TRBV4-3 with TRBJ1-3; no definite D call. The CDR3 extends over 16 amino acids. Looked up from germline, CDR1 is LGHNA and CDR2 is YSLEER. Trimming took off 4 bases at V and 0 bases at J, with 13 bases between the two ends. In DNA, the CDR3 is TGCGCCAGCAGCCCCCGCCTGGGCAACTCTGGAAACACCATATATTTT. Its translation is CASSPRLGNSGNTIYF.

This clone was recorded once. This chain uses TRBV10-3 with TRBJ1-1; D not certain. Germline lookup yields CDR1 ENHRY and CDR2 SYGVKD. Trimming removed 5 bases at V and 0 bases at J, with 13 bases between. The CDR3 has 15 amino acids. For the CDR3, the DNA is TGTGCCATCAGTCCATCAGCCACCGTGAACACTGAAGCTTTCTTT. Residues: CAISPSATVNTEAFF.

V usage is TRBV7-2 and J usage is TRBJ2-5, with TRBD1 as a possible D gene (6 bases). Trimming removed 5 bases at V and 7 bases at J, with 14 bases between. Per germline, CDR1 SGHTA and CDR2 FQGNSA. This CDR3 is built from 13 residues. CDR3 sequence (DNA): TGTGCCAGCAGCCGGACAGAGGTCGGGACCCAGTACTTC. It is translated as CASSRTEVGTQYF. Full variable domain (remainder filled in from reference TRBV7-2 and TRBJ2-5): GAGVSQSPSNKVTEKGKDVELRCDPISGHTALYWYRQSLGQGLEFLIYFQGNSAPDKSGLPSDRFSAERTGGSVSTLTIQRTQQEDSAVYLCASSRTEVGTQYFGPGTRLLVL.

The V gene is TRBV6-5, the J gene TRBJ1-5; D gene unclear. The germline V and J ends were trimmed by 2 bases and 4 bases, with 9 bases remaining between them. The CDR3 length is 14 residues. Germline CDR1 and CDR2: MNHEY and SVGAGI. In DNA form, the CDR3 reads TGTGCCAGCAGTTACGCCGGGGAAAATCAGCCCCAGCATTTT. Residues: CASSYAGENQPQHF.

The chain employs TRBV19 and TRBJ1-5; D not resolved. The germline gives CDR1 LNHDA, CDR2 SQIVND (reference sequence). V was trimmed by 6 bases and J by 4 bases, leaving 10 bases between them. CDR3 length: 13 amino acids. CDR3 residues: CASSRDLNQPQHF. In nucleotides, the CDR3 is TGTGCCAGTAGCCGCGACCTTAATCAGCCCCAGCATTTT. Variable domain in full (rest from reference TRBV19 and TRBJ1-5): DGGITQSPKYLFRKEGQNVTLSCEQNLNHDAMYWYRQDPGQGLRLIYYSQIVNDFQKGDIAEGYSVSREKKESFPLTVTSAQKNPTAFYLCASSRDLNQPQHFGDGTRLSIL.

The chain couples TRBV7-8 to TRBJ2-7; D not resolved. Germline V lookup: CDR1 SGHVS, CDR2 FQNEAQ. This CDR3 is built from 12 residues. Trimming pared 5 bases from V and 4 bases from J, leaving 9 bases between. The CDR3 nucleotides are TGTGCCAGCAGCCCGAGAGCGTACGAGCAGTACTTC. It specifies CASSPRAYEQYF.

The V and J genes are TRBV7-2 and TRBJ2-1, with 11 bases aligning to TRBD2. V dropped 5 bases and J dropped 12; count of bases not matched to a gene: 9. CDR3 length: 14 amino acids. Germline V gene data show CDR1 as SGHTA and CDR2 as FQGNSA. The CDR3 sequence: CASSHRRLAGMQFF. The CDR3 DNA is TGTGCCAGCAGCCACCGCCGACTAGCGGGAATGCAGTTCTTC.

Note on this clone: The CDR3 does not close with the conserved phenylalanine or tryptophan, likely indicating a read error. The DNA is left out, because the CDR3 cannot be placed on it with certainty; the CDR3 is given as TCRdb lists it. The V and J genes are TRBV12-2 and TRBJ2-3. TRBV12-2 is an annotated pseudogene. Including both end residues, the CDR3 is 9 amino acids long. CDR3 sequence: CASRRYRLE.

V and J are TRBV12-3 or TRBV12-4 and TRBJ2-1; D unresolved. Trimming removed 3 bases at V and 5 bases at J, with 8 bases between. The CDR3 spans 13 residues. In DNA, the CDR3 is TGTGCCAGCAGTTTTGGCAGAGACAATGAGCAGTTCTTC. Its protein product is CASSFGRDNEQFF.

The J gene is TRBJ1-6, the V gene TRBV6-5; TRBD1 matches 7 bases. The length of the CDR3 is 15 residues. Germline V gene data show CDR1 as MNHEY and CDR2 as SVGAGI. V trimming: 4 bases; J trimming: 7 bases; junction bases outside the gene matches: 7. The CDR3 DNA reads as TGTGCCAGCAGTTTAGGGGGCGCGGGGAATTCACCCCTCCACTTT. It specifies CASSLGGAGNSPLHF.